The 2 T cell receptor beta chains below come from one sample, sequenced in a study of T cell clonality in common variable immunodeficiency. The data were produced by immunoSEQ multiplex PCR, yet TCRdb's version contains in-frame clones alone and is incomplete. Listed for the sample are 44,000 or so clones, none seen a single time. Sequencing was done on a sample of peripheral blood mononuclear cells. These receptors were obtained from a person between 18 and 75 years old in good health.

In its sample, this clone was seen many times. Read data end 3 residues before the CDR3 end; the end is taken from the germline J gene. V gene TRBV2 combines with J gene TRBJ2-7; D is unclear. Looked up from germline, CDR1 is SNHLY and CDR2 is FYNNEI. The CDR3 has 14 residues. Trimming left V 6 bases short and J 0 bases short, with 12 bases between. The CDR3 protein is CASRTEVSSYEQYF. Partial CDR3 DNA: TGTGCCAGCAGAACAGAAGTTAGCTCCTACGAG.

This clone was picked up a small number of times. CDR3 bases read: TGTGCCAGCAGCTTACAGGGTCCCACAGATACG. Amino acids: CASSLQGPTDT. The whole CDR3 protein is CASSLQGPTDTQYF. The gene calls are TRBV7-9 and TRBJ2-3; tentatively, D is TRBD1 (5 bases). The CDR3 is cut off 3 residues early in the read; its end comes from the germline J gene. The V end lost 2 bases, the J end lost 2 bases, and 8 bases lay between the germline ends. Germline V gives CDR1 SEHNR, CDR2 FQNEAQ (reference sequence). The CDR3 runs to 14 residues.